These T cell receptor beta chains were read from a single sample in a study of blood T cell repertoires in COVID-19. Data came from immunoSEQ multiplex PCR; TCRdb stores just in-frame clones and leaves some out. Found here are some 250,000 clones, about 80% of them singletons; the top ten hold around 4.4%. The sample comprised peripheral blood. These receptors came from a man aged 50 or older with active or convalescent COVID-19. The CDR3 runs from the conserved cysteine through the conserved F or W. Each record gives: J gene, D gene, V gene, clone size, CDR3 length, CDR3 DNA, CDR3 protein. D genes are given only for firm matches. Not all rows give a size; the values are once, few, many and, for expanded clones, a class.

TRBJ2-7 TRBD1 TRBV15 . 16 TGTGCCACCAGCGTTACGGACAGGGGGCGAAAGAACGAGCAGTACTTC CATSVTDRGRKNEQYF
TRBJ2-6 . TRBV30 . 15 TGTGCCCGGGGGCAGGGTCCCTCTGGGGCCAACGTCCTGACTTTC CARGQGPSGANVLTF
TRBJ2-1 TRBD1 TRBV10-3 . 12 TGTGCCGTGGACAGGGCCGATAATGAGCAGTTCTTC CAVDRADNEQFF
TRBJ2-1 . TRBV9 . 14 TGTGCCAGCAGCGTGGGAGGACCCAACAATGAGCAGTTCTTC CASSVGGPNNEQFF
TRBJ2-3 . TRBV28 . 15 TGTGCCAGCAGTACCCAGACCGCGGGCACAGATACGCAGTATTTT CASSTQTAGTDTQYF
TRBJ1-3 . TRBV28 . 16 TGTGCCAGCAGGAAACACCAATCCGACTCTGGAAACACCATATATTTT CASRKHQSDSGNTIYF
TRBJ2-2 TRBD2 TRBV3-1/TRBV3-2 . 16 TGTGCCAGCAGGAGGTCCGGACTAGCCGACACCGGGGAGCTGTTTTTT CASRRSGLADTGELFF
TRBJ1-1 . TRBV19 . 16 TGTGCCAGTAGTATGATGACAGGCAGGGGTGGAGGTGAAGCTTTCTTT CASSMMTGRGGGEAFF
TRBJ2-2 TRBD2 TRBV9 . 15 TGTGCCAGCAGCGGTAGCGGGGGGCCGGGCGGGGAGCTGTTTTTT CASSGSGGPGGELFF
TRBJ2-1 TRBD1 TRBV3-1/TRBV3-2 few 16 TGTGCCAGCAGCCCGTGGGGACAGGGATACTACAATGAGCAGTTCTTC CASSPWGQGYYNEQFF
TRBJ2-3 . TRBV7-3 . 13 TGTGCCAGCAGCCCGGTTCCGGGGGATACGCAGTATTTT CASSPVPGDTQYF
TRBJ2-1 . TRBV5-1 . 14 TGCGCCAGCAGTCCGGACAGAACCTACAATGAGCAGTTCTTC CASSPDRTYNEQFF
TRBJ2-7 TRBD1 TRBV5-6 . 15 TGTGCCAGCAGCTACCCGGGACAGGGGTGGTACGAGCAGTACTTC CASSYPGQGWYEQYF
TRBJ1-2 . TRBV5-1 few 12 TGCGCCAGCAGCCGGGATGAGACGAGCTACACCTTC CASSRDETSYTF
TRBJ2-5 TRBD2 TRBV7-9 few 16 TGTGCCAGCAGCCCGAGACTAGCGGGGTACCAAGAGACCCAGTACTTC CASSPRLAGYQETQYF
TRBJ2-5 TRBD2 TRBV24-1 . 15 TGTGCCACCAGTGTCGCGGGGGGGAGGGCCGAGACCCAGTACTTC CATSVAGGRAETQYF
TRBJ2-3 TRBD2 TRBV15 once 16 TGTGCCACCAGCAGAGATCGGACTAGCGTGACAGATACGCAGTATTTT CATSRDRTSVTDTQYF
TRBJ1-4 TRBD1 TRBV9 . 14 TGTGCCAGCAGCGTAGGGACAGGGCTGGAAAAACTGTTTTTT CASSVGTGLEKLFF
TRBJ2-3 . TRBV5-1 once 13 TGCGCCAGCAGCTTGCCGAGCACAGATACGCAGTATTTT CASSLPSTDTQYF
TRBJ1-2 TRBD1 TRBV30 . 12 TGTGCCTGGAGTAAGGGGGCAGGGGGCTACACCTTC CAWSKGAGGYTF
TRBJ2-5 . TRBV7-2 . 15 TGTGCCAGCAGCTTAAGGGTTAGGGGACAAGAGACCCAGTACTTC CASSLRVRGQETQYF
TRBJ1-4 TRBD1 TRBV30 . 14 TGTGCCTGGAACAATGACAGGGAAAATGAAAAACTGTTTTTT CAWNNDRENEKLFF
TRBJ2-6 . TRBV19 . 15 TGTGCTAGTCAAAGGAGGTACTCTGGGGCCAACGTCCTGACTTTC CASQRRYSGANVLTF
TRBJ1-2 . TRBV29-1 . 12 TGCAGCGTTGCCAACAGAGACGGTGGCTACACCTTC CSVANRDGGYTF
TRBJ2-7 TRBD1 TRBV6-5 . 15 TGTGCCAGCAGGGAGGGACAGGGAGCGTTCTACGAGCAGTACTTC CASREGQGAFYEQYF
TRBJ1-1 TRBD1 TRBV19 once 15 TGTGCCATCAGGACAGGGGGCTCGGTGGGCACTGAAGCTTTCTTT CAIRTGGSVGTEAFF
TRBJ2-5 . TRBV5-1 . 15 TGCGCCAGCAGCTCCCCGTCGACACCCCAAGAGACCCAGTACTTC CASSSPSTPQETQYF
TRBJ1-4 . TRBV5-1 . 15 TGCGCCAGCAGCGACGGTTGGGGGGTTTATGAAAAACTGTTTTTT CASSDGWGVYEKLFF
TRBJ1-2 TRBD1 TRBV19 once 15 TGTGCCAGTACCCACGGGACTTCCCAGGGGGGAGGCTACACCTTC CASTHGTSQGGGYTF
TRBJ1-1 TRBD1 TRBV14 . 16 TGTGCCAGCAGCCACATACTTGGACAGGGTGACACTGAAGCTTTCTTT CASSHILGQGDTEAFF
TRBJ1-1 . TRBV19 . 14 TGTGCCAGTAGTCCGAGGCAGGGATCCACTGAAGCTTTCTTT CASSPRQGSTEAFF
TRBJ2-3 TRBD1 TRBV10-3 . 14 TGTGCCACGCGGGGGGACAGGGGAAGGGATACGCAGTATTTT CATRGDRGRDTQYF
TRBJ2-7 TRBD1 TRBV29-1 . 12 TGCAGCACACCGGGACAGGGGAACGAGCAGTACTTC CSTPGQGNEQYF
TRBJ1-1 TRBD1 TRBV7-2 . 15 TGTGCCAGCAGCCCCCCGGGACAGCCGATCACTGAAGCTTTCTTT CASSPPGQPITEAFF
TRBJ2-7 TRBD1 TRBV7-8 once 14 TGTGCCAGCAGCATTAGACAGGGGAACTACGAGCAGTACTTC CASSIRQGNYEQYF
TRBJ2-7 . TRBV7-8 . 13 TGTGCCAGCAGCTCAGGTCCCCCCTACGAGCAGTACTTC CASSSGPPYEQYF
TRBJ2-7 TRBD1 TRBV27 . 15 TGTGCCAGCAGCTTCGGGCAGGGGGCGACCTACGAGCAGTACTTC CASSFGQGATYEQYF
TRBJ1-4 . TRBV30 . 13 TGTGCCTGGAGAACCTCACCAGGAGAAAAACTGTTTTTT CAWRTSPGEKLFF
TRBJ1-2 . TRBV7-9 . 13 TGTGCCAGCAGTCCCGGCGGGGGTACGGGCTACACCTTC CASSPGGGTGYTF
TRBJ2-1 . TRBV3-1/TRBV3-2 . 15 TGTGCCAGCAGGCCCGAGCAGGGAGGCTACAATGAGCAGTTCTTC CASRPEQGGYNEQFF
TRBJ1-5 . TRBV4-3 . 17 TGCGCCAGCAGCCAAGATATACAGGTTCGGGGGAATCAGCCCCAGCATTTT CASSQDIQVRGNQPQHF
TRBJ1-5 . TRBV2 . 15 TGTGCCAGCAGGTCTACAGGGTGGAGCAATCAGCCCCAGCATTTT CASRSTGWSNQPQHF
TRBJ1-2 TRBD1 TRBV14 . 13 TGTGCCAGCAGCCAACCTCAGGGGGGCGGCTACACCTTC CASSQPQGGGYTF
TRBJ1-2 . TRBV6-6 few 13 TGTGCCACTAAGCTGGGGCAGAACTATGGCTACACCTTC CATKLGQNYGYTF